A selection of T cell receptor beta chains follows, all from one sample in a study of blood T cell repertoires in COVID-19. The protocol was immunoSEQ multiplex PCR, while the TCRdb copy is restricted to in-frame clones and leaves out a portion. The profile shows 180,000 or so clones, roughly 85% of them singletons. The sample comprised peripheral blood. Receptors originate from a woman aged 55-69 years with acute or convalescent COVID-19. Each CDR3 is given with its conserved first and last residue. The D gene is left open where the match is weak. Clone size, where shown, is once, few, many, or a class for clones that have expanded.

D,size,length,J,V,DNA,CDR3
TRBD1,.,13,TRBJ2-1,TRBV11-3,TGTGCCAGCACCGGGACAGGGAAGGATGAGCAGTTCTTC,CASTGTGKDEQFF
.,.,14,TRBJ2-5,TRBV28,TGTGCCTCACAAACAGGGACCACCCAAGAGACCCAGTACTTC,CASQTGTTQETQYF
TRBD2,.,16,TRBJ2-3,TRBV20-1,TGCAGTGCTAGTATCCCTAGCGGGGGCATCACAGATACGCAGTATTTT,CSASIPSGGITDTQYF
.,few,11,TRBJ1-2,TRBV29-1,TGCAGCGCCCCTTGGGGAGATGGCTACACCTTC,CSAPWGDGYTF
TRBD2,.,18,TRBJ2-5,TRBV6-1,TGTGCCAGCAGTGAATCCCCGACTAGCCCAACCAAACAAGAGACCCAGTACTTC,CASSESPTSPTKQETQYF
TRBD1,.,13,TRBJ1-2,TRBV6-6,TGTGCCAGCAGCTCGATCGGACAGGGTGGCTACACCTTC,CASSSIGQGGYTF
TRBD2,.,12,TRBJ2-7,TRBV29-1,TGCAGCGTATGGACTAGCGGCAACGAGCAGTACTTC,CSVWTSGNEQYF
.,.,14,TRBJ1-2,TRBV19,TGTGCCAGCACCCCCGGGAGGGCCAGATATGGCTACACCTTC,CASTPGRARYGYTF
.,.,16,TRBJ2-1,TRBV5-4,TGTGCCAGCAGCTTGCAGGGTCGGCGATCCTACAATGAGCAGTTCTTC,CASSLQGRRSYNEQFF
.,.,12,TRBJ1-6,TRBV6-5,TGTGCCAGCAGTACCCCGGAGTCACCCCTCCACTTT,CASSTPESPLHF